This note documents a single T cell receptor (beta chain) sequence. Its antigen is currently not known. No much larger clone exists at a distance of one base, and base qualities are not known. After removal of 9 bases from V and 12 bases from J, the junction retains 10 bases not matched to a gene. Its CDR3 holds 11 amino acids, cysteine through phenylalanine. Only the CDR3 DNA stays, 33 bases, in frame from base 1. Looking up the germline V gene yields CDR1 SNHLY and CDR2 FYNNEI. The immunoSEQ Assay, a bias-controlled multiplex PCR, was used to amplify TCRbeta CDR3 regions from genomic DNA. For the original study's pipeline: The number of nucleated cells in each sample was estimated by amplification of reference gene primers within the assay. To quantify the absolute abundance of each unique TCRbeta CDR3 rearrangement, sequence reads were collapsed and filtered. For each sample, productive Simpson clonality was calculated as the square root of Simpson's diversity index over productive rearrangements. TCRdb obtained this table from immuneACCESS and retained in-frame rearrangements with V and J assigned. These tables miss some clones; where compared with another copy, unresolved V genes account for less than half of the shortfall, and the remainder is unexplained. V and J calls and clone size are those listed in that table; D and trimming were worked out from the DNA. The sample table records hundreds of thousands of clones; around 89% of these occur just once. The ten largest clones take up roughly 1.1% of the sample.

Enrolling through a virtual design, the prospective study's participants ranged in age from roughly 18 to 95 years and lived across roughly 24 United States geographic areas. Cohort assignment in the prospective study relied on participant-reported clinical history from a screening survey and a study questionnaire. Recovered participants in ImmuneRACE Cohort 3 were defined by two consecutive negative NP/OP PCR tests, clearance by a healthcare professional, or resolution of symptoms. In the prospective study, whole blood, serum and a nasopharyngeal or oropharyngeal swab were collected from each participant by mobile phlebotomists. Prospective study participants could optionally give additional blood draws and questionnaires over an approximately two-month period. Before DNA extraction, prospective study blood samples were shipped either frozen or at room temperature. The data were taken from a study of blood T cell repertoires in COVID-19 (dated by TCRdb to 2019 to 2021). About the study as a whole: The collaborator samples originated in the United States, Italy and Spain and spanned the acute and convalescent phases of COVID-19. The prospective study material was composed of cDNA or gDNA derived from T cells, B-cell-depleted T cells, or PBMCs. The dataset comprised deeply sampled blood TCRbeta repertoires from subjects exposed to, actively infected with, or recovered from COVID-19. The repertoires were made available in a free public database intended to serve as a resource for research on the immune response to SARS-CoV-2. The samples were drawn from two sources: the first 160 participants of the ongoing ImmuneRACE study, and 950 to 1,500 subjects contributed by 6 global collaborators. Sample metadata almost always included a de-identified subject ID, COVID-19 status, age in years and sex. Where HLA class I and class II types were available, the types were taken from metadata supplied by the sample provider, not from assay-based typing. General study outcomes and caveats: Clinical and demographic metadata were provided uncurated, with the amount varying by source and participant.

Specimen: PBMCs or T cells enriched from blood (not recorded which). The chain links TRBV2 with TRBJ2-7; 8 nucleotides in the junction match TRBD2. The receptor comes from a man aged 25 to 40 who had recovered from COVID-19. The DNA sequence is given as TGTGCCAGTGCCGTTAGCGGGATCCGGTACTTC. Protein translation: CASAVSGIRYF.